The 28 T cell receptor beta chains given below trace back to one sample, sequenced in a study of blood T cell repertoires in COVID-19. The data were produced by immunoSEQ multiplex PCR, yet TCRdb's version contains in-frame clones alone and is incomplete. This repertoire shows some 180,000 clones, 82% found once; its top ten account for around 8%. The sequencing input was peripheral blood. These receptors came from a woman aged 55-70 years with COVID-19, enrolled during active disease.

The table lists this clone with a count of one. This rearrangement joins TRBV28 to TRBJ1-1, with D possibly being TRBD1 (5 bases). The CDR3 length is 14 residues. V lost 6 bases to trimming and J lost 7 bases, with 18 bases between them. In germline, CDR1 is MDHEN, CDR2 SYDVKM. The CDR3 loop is CASSVTEKGVEAFF. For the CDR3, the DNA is TGTGCCAGCAGCGTGACAGAGAAAGGAGTTGAAGCTTTCTTT.

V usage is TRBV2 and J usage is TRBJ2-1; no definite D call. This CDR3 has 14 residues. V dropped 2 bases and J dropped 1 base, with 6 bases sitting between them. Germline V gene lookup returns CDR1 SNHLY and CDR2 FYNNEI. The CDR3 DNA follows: TGTGCCAGCAGTGAATATTTGTCCTACAATGAGCAGTTCTTC. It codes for CASSEYLSYNEQFF.

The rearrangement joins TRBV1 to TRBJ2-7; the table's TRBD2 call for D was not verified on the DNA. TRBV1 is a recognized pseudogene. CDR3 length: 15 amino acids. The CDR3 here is CTSSPPQRHSYEQYF. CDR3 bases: TGCACCAGCAGCCCTCCACAGCGGCACTCCTACGAGCAGTACTTC.

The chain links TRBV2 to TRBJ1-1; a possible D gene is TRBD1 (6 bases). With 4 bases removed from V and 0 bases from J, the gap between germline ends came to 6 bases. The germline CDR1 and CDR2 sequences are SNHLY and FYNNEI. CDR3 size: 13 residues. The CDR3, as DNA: TGTGCCAGCAGTGGGGACATGAACACTGAAGCTTTCTTT. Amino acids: CASSGDMNTEAFF.

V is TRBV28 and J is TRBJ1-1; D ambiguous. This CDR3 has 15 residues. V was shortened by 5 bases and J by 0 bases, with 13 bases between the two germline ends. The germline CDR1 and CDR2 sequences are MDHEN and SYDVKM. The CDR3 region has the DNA TGTGCCAGCAGTCCCCCGACTGGTGTGAACACTGAAGCTTTCTTT. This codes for CASSPPTGVNTEAFF. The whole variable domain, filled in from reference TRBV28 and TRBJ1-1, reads DVKVTQSSRYLVKRTGEKVFLECVQDMDHENMFWYRQDPGLGLRLIYFSYDVKMKEKGDIPEGYSVSREKKERFSLILESASTNQTSMYLCASSPPTGVNTEAFFGQGTRLTVV.

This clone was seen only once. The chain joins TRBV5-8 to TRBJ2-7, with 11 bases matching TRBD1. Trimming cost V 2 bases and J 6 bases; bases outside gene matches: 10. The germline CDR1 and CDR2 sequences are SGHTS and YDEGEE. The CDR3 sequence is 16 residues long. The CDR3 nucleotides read TGTGCCAGCAGCTTCGGGGGAGGACAGGGGGCGATCGAGCAGTACGTC. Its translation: CASSFGGGQGAIEQYV.

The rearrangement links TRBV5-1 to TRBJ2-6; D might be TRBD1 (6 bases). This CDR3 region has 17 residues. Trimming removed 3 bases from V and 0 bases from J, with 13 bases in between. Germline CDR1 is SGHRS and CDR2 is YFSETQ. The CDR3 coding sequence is TGCGCCAGCAGCTCCCCCACAGGGACCTCTGGGGCCAACGTCCTGACTTTC. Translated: CASSSPTGTSGANVLTF.

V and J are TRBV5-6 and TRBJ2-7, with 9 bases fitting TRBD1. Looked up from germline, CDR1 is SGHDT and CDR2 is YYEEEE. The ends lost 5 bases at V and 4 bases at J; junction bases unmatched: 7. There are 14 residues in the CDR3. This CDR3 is CASSVNRGLYEQYV. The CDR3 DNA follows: TGTGCCAGCAGTGTGAACAGGGGGCTGTACGAGCAGTACGTC.

CDR3 DNA: TGTGCCAGCAGGGAGACAGGGGAGCCTGAAGCTTTCTTT. It yields the protein CASRETGEPEAFF. The gene calls are TRBV2 and TRBJ1-1; TRBD1 agrees at 8 bases. The V gene end was trimmed by 6 bases and the J gene end by 6 bases; junction bases not matched to a gene: 6. The CDR3 has 13 amino acids. CDR1 and CDR2 from the germline V gene are SNHLY and FYNNEI.

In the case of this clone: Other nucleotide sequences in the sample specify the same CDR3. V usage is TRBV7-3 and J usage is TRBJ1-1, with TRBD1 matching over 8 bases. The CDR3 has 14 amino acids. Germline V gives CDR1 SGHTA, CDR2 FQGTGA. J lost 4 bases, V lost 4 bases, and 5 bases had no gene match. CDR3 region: CASSSQGVGTEAFF. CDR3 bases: TGTGCCAGCAGCTCACAGGGGGTCGGCACTGAAGCTTTCTTT.

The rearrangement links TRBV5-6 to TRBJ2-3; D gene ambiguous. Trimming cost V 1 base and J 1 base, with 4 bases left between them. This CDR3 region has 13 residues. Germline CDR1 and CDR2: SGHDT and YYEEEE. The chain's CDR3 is CASSLTGTDTQYF. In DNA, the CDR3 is TGTGCCAGCAGCTTGACAGGCACAGATACGCAGTATTTT.

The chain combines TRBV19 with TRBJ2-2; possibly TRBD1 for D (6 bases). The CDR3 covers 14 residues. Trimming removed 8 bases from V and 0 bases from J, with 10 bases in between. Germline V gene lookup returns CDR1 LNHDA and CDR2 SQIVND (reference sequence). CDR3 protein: CASPGTTNTGELFF. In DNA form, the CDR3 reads TGTGCCAGTCCCGGGACAACGAACACCGGGGAGCTGTTTTTT.

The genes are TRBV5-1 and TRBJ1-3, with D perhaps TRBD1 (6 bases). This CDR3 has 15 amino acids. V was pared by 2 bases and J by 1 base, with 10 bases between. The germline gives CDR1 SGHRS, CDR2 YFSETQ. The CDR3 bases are TGCGCCAGCAGCTTTGACAGGCAATCTGGAAACACCATATATTTT. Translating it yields CASSFDRQSGNTIYF. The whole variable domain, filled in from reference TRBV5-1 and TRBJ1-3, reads KAGVTQTPRYLIKTRGQQVTLSCSPISGHRSVSWYQQTPGQGLQFLFEYFSETQRNKGNFPGRFSGRQFSNSRSEMNVSTLELGDSALYLCASSFDRQSGNTIYFGEGSWLTVV.

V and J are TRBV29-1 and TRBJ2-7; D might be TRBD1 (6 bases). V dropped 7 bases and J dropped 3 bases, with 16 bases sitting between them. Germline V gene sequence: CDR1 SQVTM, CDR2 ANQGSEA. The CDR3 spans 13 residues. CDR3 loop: CSANLEGDYEQYF. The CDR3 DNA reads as TGCAGCGCTAATTTAGAGGGGGACTACGAGCAGTACTTC.

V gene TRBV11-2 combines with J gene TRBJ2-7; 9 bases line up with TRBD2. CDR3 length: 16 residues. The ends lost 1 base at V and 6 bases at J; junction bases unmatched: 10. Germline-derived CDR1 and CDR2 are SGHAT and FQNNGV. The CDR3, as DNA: TGTGCCAGCAGCTTAGCGGGCATAGCGGGAGCCGTCGAGCAGTACTTC. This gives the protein CASSLAGIAGAVEQYF.

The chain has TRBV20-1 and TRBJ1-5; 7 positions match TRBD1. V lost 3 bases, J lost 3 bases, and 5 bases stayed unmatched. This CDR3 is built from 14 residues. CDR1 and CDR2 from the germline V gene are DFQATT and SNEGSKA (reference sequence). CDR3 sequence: CSASVGTANQPQHF. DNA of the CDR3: TGCAGTGCTAGTGTCGGGACAGCCAATCAGCCCCAGCATTTT.

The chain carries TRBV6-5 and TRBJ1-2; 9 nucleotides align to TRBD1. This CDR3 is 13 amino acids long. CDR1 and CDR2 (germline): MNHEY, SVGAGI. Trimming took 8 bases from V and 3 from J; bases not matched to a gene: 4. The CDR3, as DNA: TGTGCCAGCGAGGACAGGGGTTACTATGGCTACACCTTC. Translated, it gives CASEDRGYYGYTF.

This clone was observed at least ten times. CDR3 protein: CATSIGWGQGVPLYEQYF. CDR3 in DNA: TGTGCCACCAGCATAGGGTGGGGACAGGGGGTGCCTCTCTACGAGCAGTACTTC. This chain joins TRBV15 and TRBJ2-7; 11 positions match TRBD1. This CDR3 has 18 residues. V trimming: 4 bases; J trimming: 3 bases; junction bases outside the gene matches: 14. CDR1 is LNHNV and CDR2 is YYDKDF in the germline V gene (reference sequence).

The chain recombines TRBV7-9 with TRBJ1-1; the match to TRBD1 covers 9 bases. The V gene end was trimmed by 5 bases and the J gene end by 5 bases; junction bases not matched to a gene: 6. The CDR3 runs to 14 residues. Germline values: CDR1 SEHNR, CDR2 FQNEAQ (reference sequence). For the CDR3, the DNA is TGTGCCAGCAGCCACGGACAGGGGAGGACTGAAGCTTTCTTT. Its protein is CASSHGQGRTEAFF.

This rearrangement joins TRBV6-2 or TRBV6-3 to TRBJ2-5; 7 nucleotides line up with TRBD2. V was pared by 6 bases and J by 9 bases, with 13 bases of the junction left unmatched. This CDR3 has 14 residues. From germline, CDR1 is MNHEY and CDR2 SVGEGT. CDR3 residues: CASSESAGGYAQYF. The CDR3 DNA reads TGTGCCAGCAGCGAGTCGGCCGGGGGGTATGCCCAGTACTTC.

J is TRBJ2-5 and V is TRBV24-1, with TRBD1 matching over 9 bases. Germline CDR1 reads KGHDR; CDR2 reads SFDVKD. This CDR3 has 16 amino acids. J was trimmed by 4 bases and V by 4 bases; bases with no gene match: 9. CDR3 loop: CATSETGTGRRETQYF. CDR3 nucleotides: TGTGCCACCAGTGAGACCGGGACAGGGCGGAGAGAGACCCAGTACTTC.

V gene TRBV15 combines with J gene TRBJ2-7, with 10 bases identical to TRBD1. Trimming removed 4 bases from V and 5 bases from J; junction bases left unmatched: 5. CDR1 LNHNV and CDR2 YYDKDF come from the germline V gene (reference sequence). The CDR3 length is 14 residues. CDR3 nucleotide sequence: TGTGCCACCAGCACCGGGACAGGGGTGGACGAGCAGTACTTC. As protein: CATSTGTGVDEQYF.

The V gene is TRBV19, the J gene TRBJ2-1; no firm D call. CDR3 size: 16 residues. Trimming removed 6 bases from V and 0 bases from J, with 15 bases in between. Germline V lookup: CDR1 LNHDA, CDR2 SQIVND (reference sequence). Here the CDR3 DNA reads TGTGCCAGTAGGGTCGAGCTGAAGAGCTCCTACAATGAGCAGTTCTTC. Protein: CASRVELKSSYNEQFF.

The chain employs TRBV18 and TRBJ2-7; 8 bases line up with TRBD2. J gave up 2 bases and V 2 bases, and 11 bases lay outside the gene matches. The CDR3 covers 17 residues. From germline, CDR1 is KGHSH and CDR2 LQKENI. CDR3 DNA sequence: TGTGCCAGCTCACCAAAGATGCTAGCGGGTGGACCCTACGAGCAGTACTTC. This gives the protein CASSPKMLAGGPYEQYF.

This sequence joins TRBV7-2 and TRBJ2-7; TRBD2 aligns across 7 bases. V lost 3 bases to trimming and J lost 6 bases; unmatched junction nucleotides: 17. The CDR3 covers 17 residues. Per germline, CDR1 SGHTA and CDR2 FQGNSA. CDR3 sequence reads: CASSFFGLGVPGGEQYF. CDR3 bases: TGTGCCAGCAGCTTTTTCGGGCTTGGGGTGCCGGGAGGCGAGCAGTACTTC.

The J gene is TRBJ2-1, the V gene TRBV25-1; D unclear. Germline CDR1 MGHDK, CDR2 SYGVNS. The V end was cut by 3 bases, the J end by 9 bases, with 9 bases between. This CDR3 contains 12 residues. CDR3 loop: CASSETYGEQFF. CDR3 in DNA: TGTGCCAGCAGTGAGACATACGGTGAGCAGTTCTTC.

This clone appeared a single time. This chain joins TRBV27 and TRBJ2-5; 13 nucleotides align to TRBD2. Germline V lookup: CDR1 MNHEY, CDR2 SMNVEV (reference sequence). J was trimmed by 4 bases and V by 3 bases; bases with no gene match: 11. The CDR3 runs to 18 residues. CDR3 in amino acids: CASSFSGTSGEWGETQYF. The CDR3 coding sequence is TGTGCCAGCAGTTTTTCAGGGACTAGCGGGGAATGGGGAGAGACCCAGTACTTC.

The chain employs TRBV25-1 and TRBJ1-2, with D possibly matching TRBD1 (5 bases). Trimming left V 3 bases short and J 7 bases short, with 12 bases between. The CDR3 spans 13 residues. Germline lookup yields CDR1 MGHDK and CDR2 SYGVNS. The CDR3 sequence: CASSDWAGPGYTF. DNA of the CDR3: TGTGCCAGCAGTGACTGGGCAGGGCCTGGCTACACCTTC.